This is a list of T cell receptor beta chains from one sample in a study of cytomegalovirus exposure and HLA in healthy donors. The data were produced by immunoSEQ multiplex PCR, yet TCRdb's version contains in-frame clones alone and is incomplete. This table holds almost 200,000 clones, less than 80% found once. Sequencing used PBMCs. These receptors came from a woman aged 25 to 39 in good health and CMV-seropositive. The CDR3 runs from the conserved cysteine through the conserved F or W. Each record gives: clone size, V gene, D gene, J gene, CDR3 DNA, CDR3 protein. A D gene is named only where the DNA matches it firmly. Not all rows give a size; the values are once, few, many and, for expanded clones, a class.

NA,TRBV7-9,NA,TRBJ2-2,TGTGCCAGCAGCCCTGGACTGGTTTCGAACACCGGGGAGCTGTTTTTT,CASSPGLVSNTGELFF
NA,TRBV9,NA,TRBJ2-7,TGTGCCAGCAGCGTAGGATCACTTGCCTACGAGCAGTACTTC,CASSVGSLAYEQYF
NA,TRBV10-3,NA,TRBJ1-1,TGTGCCATCAGTGGGGGACAATCGAACACTGAAGCTTTCTTT,CAISGGQSNTEAFF
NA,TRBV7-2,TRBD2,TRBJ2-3,TGTGCCAGCAGCTTACGGACTAGCGCGGATACGCAGTATTTT,CASSLRTSADTQYF
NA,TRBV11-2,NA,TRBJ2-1,TGTGCCAGCAGCCCTCCAGTGGGCGGGTCCTACAATGAGCAGTTCTTC,CASSPPVGGSYNEQFF
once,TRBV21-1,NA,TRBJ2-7,TGTGCCAGCAGCAGCATAACATCCGGGACCTCGTACCCACAGCGGGTCCTCTACGAGCAGTACTTC,CASSSITSGTSYPQRVLYEQYF
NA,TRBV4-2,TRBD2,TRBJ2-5,TGTGCCAGCAGCCAAGATCGAGCGGGGGGCCAAGAGACCCAGTACTTC,CASSQDRAGGQETQYF
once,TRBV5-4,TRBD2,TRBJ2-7,TGTGCCAGCAGCTCGGGACTAGCGAACGAGCAGTACTTC,CASSSGLANEQYF
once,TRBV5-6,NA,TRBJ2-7,TGTGCCAGCAGCTTGGGCGGGAAGCCTTTCGAGCAGTACTTC,CASSLGGKPFEQYF
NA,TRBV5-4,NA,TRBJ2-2,TGTGCCAGCAGCCCGTGGCCGGGGGGCGTCAGCACCGGGGAGCTGTTTTTT,CASSPWPGGVSTGELFF
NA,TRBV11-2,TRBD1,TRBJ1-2,TGTGCCAGCAGCGCTGACAGGGGTTCAAATGGCTACACCTTC,CASSADRGSNGYTF
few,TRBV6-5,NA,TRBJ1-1,TGTGCCACCGGTTGGGGTAGGGGCACTGAAGCTTTCTTT,CATGWGRGTEAFF
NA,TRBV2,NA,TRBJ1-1,TGTGCCAGCAACCTAGACGCGAACACTGAAGCTTTCTTT,CASNLDANTEAFF
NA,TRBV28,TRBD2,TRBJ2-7,TGTGCCAGCACTCCCCGAGCCCTCCGGGGGGAATCACAGGTCCACGAGCAGTACTTC,CASTPRALRGESQVHEQYF
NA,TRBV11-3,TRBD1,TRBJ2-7,TGTGCCAGCAGCACGAGACAGGGAGCATACGAGCAGTACTTC,CASSTRQGAYEQYF
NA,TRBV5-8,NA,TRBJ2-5,TGTGCCAGCAGCTTGGGACAGGCGCAAGAGACCCAGTACTTC,CASSLGQAQETQYF